This T cell receptor (beta chain) is from a study of shared clonotypes between healthy human individuals. To note about this clone: Its antigen is unknown.

This was a deep-level run. Libraries were prepared by immunoSEQ multiplex PCR; TCRdb keeps only in-frame clonotypes and omits some of them. Counted here are fewer than 3 million clones, 92% occurring once; the ten biggest clones make up around 0.4%. Whole-study findings and limits: An effect of sequencing depth on clonotype sharing among donors was expected. Shared clonotypes across all four donors exceeded non-shared ones in generation probability.

The CDR3 consists of 12 residues. V was pared by 8 bases and J by 2 bases, with 8 bases between. From germline, CDR1 is WNHNN and CDR2 SYGVQD (reference sequence). The chain has TRBV10-1 and TRBJ2-3; possibly TRBD2 for D (5 bases). The specimen was naive CD4+ T cells from PBMCs. Documented subset: CD45RA+ positively selected. This TCR came from a man between 18 and 35 years old in good health. Some clones in this sample may be carry-over from other donors' samples. CDR3 protein: CASGLDTDTQYF. The CDR3 bases are TGCGCCAGCGGACTCGACACAGATACGCAGTATTTT.